This is a list of T cell receptor beta chains from one sample in a study of cytomegalovirus exposure and HLA in healthy donors. Only in-frame clones appear in the TCRdb table, and some are missing; sequencing was by immunoSEQ multiplex PCR. The sample lists around 69,000 clones, 96% occurring once. Material for sequencing was PBMCs. These receptors came from a woman in her late teens or twenties in good health and CMV-seropositive. Both conserved end residues are part of each CDR3. A D gene is named only where the DNA matches it firmly. Size values are once, few and many counts, or a class for expanded clones, and some rows have none.

. | . | TRBJ1-1 | TRBV10-3 | CAISEAEDNPVEAFF | TGTGCCATCAGTGAGGCCGAGGACAACCCGGTTGAAGCTTTCTTT
. | TRBD1 | TRBJ1-1 | TRBV19 | CASSGQGAMNTEAFF | TGTGCCAGTAGTGGACAGGGGGCGATGAACACTGAAGCTTTCTTT
once | . | TRBJ2-1 | TRBV7-2 | CASSLIIRTTSSRLFF | TGTGCCAGCAGCTTGATAATTAGGACTACCTCATCGCGGCTGTTCTTC
. | . | TRBJ1-1 | TRBV7-2 | CASSPPRGSTEAFF | TGTGCCAGCAGCCCCCCCCGGGGTAGCACTGAAGCTTTCTTT
. | . | TRBJ1-1 | TRBV4-2 | CASSQELAGRNTEAFF | TGTGCCAGCAGCCAAGAGCTGGCTGGGAGGAACACTGAAGCTTTCTTT
. | TRBD1 | TRBJ1-2 | TRBV6-5 | CASSPDRIMSYGYTF | TGTGCCAGCAGTCCGGACAGGATCATGTCCTATGGCTACACCTTC
. | TRBD1 | TRBJ1-1 | TRBV5-4 | CASSLAGQQNTEAFF | TGTGCCAGCAGCTTGGCGGGACAGCAGAACACTGAAGCTTTCTTT
once | . | TRBJ2-7 | TRBV19 | CASSKTGQVYYEQYF | TGTGCCAGTAGTAAGACAGGCCAAGTATACTACGAGCAGTACTTC
. | TRBD2 | TRBJ2-1 | TRBV7-2 | CASSLATSLAGVAYNEQFF | TGTGCCAGCAGCTTAGCTACCTCCCTAGCGGGAGTCGCCTACAATGAGCAGTTCTTC
. | . | TRBJ2-3 | TRBV6-5 | CASSYDTQATQYF | TGTGCCAGCAGTTACGATACGCAGGCTACGCAGTATTTT
. | TRBD2 | TRBJ2-1 | TRBV7-8 | CASSLGHWTSGSTAYNEQFF | TGTGCCAGCAGTCTCGGACACTGGACTAGCGGGAGTACTGCATACAATGAGCAGTTCTTC
. | . | TRBJ1-3 | TRBV30 | CAWSAPNGNTIYF | TGTGCCTGGAGCGCGCCTAATGGAAACACCATATATTTT
. | . | TRBJ2-3 | TRBV6-5 | CAARTGEEDTQYF | TGTGCCGCTCGGACGGGAGAAGAGGATACGCAGTATTTT
. | . | TRBJ1-1 | TRBV19 | CASSMPSRDTNTEAFF | TGTGCCAGTAGTATGCCTAGCCGGGACACGAACACTGAAGCTTTCTTT
. | TRBD1 | TRBJ2-2 | TRBV27 | CASSLQAKQGFVFPGELFF | TGTGCCAGCAGCCTGCAGGCAAAACAGGGGTTTGTATTTCCCGGGGAGCTGTTTTTT
. | . | TRBJ2-1 | TRBV7-7 | CASSPFARESSYNEQFF | TGTGCTAGCAGCCCCTTTGCGCGGGAAAGCTCCTACAATGAGCAGTTCTTC
. | . | TRBJ2-5 | TRBV6-1 | CASSEGAAWTQYF | TGTGCCAGCAGTGAAGGGGCCGCATGGACCCAGTACTTC
. | . | TRBJ2-5 | TRBV10-3 | CAIGTQEETQYF | TGTGCCATAGGGACTCAGGAAGAGACCCAGTACTTC
. | . | TRBJ2-2 | TRBV18 | CASSAQTGVTGELFF | TGTGCCAGCTCGGCCCAGACAGGTGTCACCGGGGAGCTGTTTTTT
. | . | TRBJ1-2 | TRBV13 | CASSLGQNFGYTF | TGTGCCAGCAGCTTAGGACAGAACTTTGGCTACACCTTC
. | . | TRBJ1-1 | TRBV11-3 | CATSDRGYTEAFF | TGTGCCACCTCGGACAGAGGATACACTGAAGCTTTCTTT
. | TRBD2 | TRBJ2-2 | TRBV9 | CASSVGSTGRGGELFF | TGTGCCAGCAGCGTAGGCTCGACGGGGAGGGGTGGGGAGCTGTTTTTT
once | . | TRBJ2-3 | TRBV2 | CASSELKLNTDTQYF | TGTGCCAGCAGTGAGTTGAAGCTTAACACAGATACGCAGTATTTT
. | . | TRBJ2-1 | TRBV29-1 | CSVERQGFYNEQFF | TGCAGCGTTGAAAGGCAGGGTTTCTACAATGAGCAGTTCTTC
. | . | TRBJ2-1 | TRBV11-1 | CASSRNSGDNEQFF | TGTGCCAGCAGTCGTAATAGCGGAGACAATGAGCAGTTCTTC
. | TRBD2 | TRBJ2-3 | TRBV9 | CASSAWTSGRGRDTQYF | TGTGCCAGCAGCGCCTGGACTAGCGGGAGGGGAAGGGATACGCAGTATTTT
. | . | TRBJ2-7 | TRBV9 | CASSAYDNRYEQYF | TGTGCCAGCAGCGCATATGACAACCGATACGAGCAGTACTTC
. | . | TRBJ2-3 | TRBV5-6 | CASRVSPGYRGDTQYF | TGTGCCAGCAGGGTTTCCCCGGGCTATAGAGGGGATACGCAGTATTTT
. | TRBD2 | TRBJ2-1 | TRBV27 | CASRLAGRDEQFF | TGTGCCAGCCGGCTAGCGGGACGAGATGAGCAGTTCTTC
once | TRBD1 | TRBJ1-4 | TRBV2 | CASSLGQSTNEKLFF | TGTGCCAGCAGCCTGGGACAGTCAACTAATGAAAAACTGTTTTTT
. | TRBD2 | TRBJ2-1 | TRBV4-1 | CASSQPLAGYNEQFF | TGCGCCAGCAGCCAACCGCTAGCGGGATACAATGAGCAGTTCTTC
. | . | TRBJ1-1 | TRBV27 | CASSLARNTEAFF | TGTGCCAGCAGTTTAGCCAGGAACACTGAAGCTTTCTTT
. | . | TRBJ2-7 | TRBV19 | CASSIASSAYEQYF | TGTGCCAGTAGTATAGCGAGTTCCGCCTACGAGCAGTACTTC
. | TRBD1 | TRBJ1-3 | TRBV4-1 | CASSHRATGRNTIYF | TGCGCCAGCAGCCATAGGGCGACAGGGAGAAACACCATATATTTT
. | . | TRBJ2-7 | TRBV5-1 | CASSLGLAAVYEQYF | TGCGCCAGCAGCTTGGGTTTAGCGGCCGTCTACGAGCAGTACTTC
. | . | TRBJ2-3 | TRBV21-1 | CASSTSACGERTDTQYF | TGTGCCAGCAGCACCTCCGCGTGTGGGGAGCGCACAGATACGCAGTATTTT
. | . | TRBJ2-7 | TRBV11-2 | CASSRTGYEQYF | TGTGCCAGCAGCCGCACAGGGTACGAGCAGTACTTC
. | TRBD2 | TRBJ2-1 | TRBV5-4 | CASSLGGQRGTYNEQFF | TGTGCCAGCAGCTTGGGGGGCCAGCGGGGGACCTACAATGAGCAGTTCTTC
. | TRBD1 | TRBJ2-6 | TRBV2 | CASRGQGLLGANVLTF | TGTGCCAGCAGGGGACAGGGGTTGCTTGGGGCCAACGTCCTGACTTTC
. | . | TRBJ2-5 | TRBV28 | CASSFRGRDQETQYF | TGTGCCAGCAGTTTCAGGGGCAGGGACCAAGAGACCCAGTACTTC
. | . | TRBJ2-2 | TRBV27 | CASSSSFTGELFF | TGTGCCAGCAGTTCGTCCTTCACCGGGGAGCTGTTTTTT
. | . | TRBJ2-5 | TRBV19 | CASSMRAAQETQYF | TGTGCCAGTAGTATGCGAGCGGCGCAAGAGACCCAGTACTTC
. | . | TRBJ2-1 | TRBV11-3 | CASSGRDRREQFF | TGTGCCAGCAGCGGACGAGACAGGAGGGAGCAGTTCTTC
. | TRBD1 | TRBJ2-3 | TRBV28 | CASSHGTGRRDTQYF | TGTGCCAGCAGTCACGGGACAGGGAGACGAGATACGCAGTATTTT
. | . | TRBJ2-5 | TRBV7-2 | CASSLAHGATAQETQYF | TGTGCCAGCAGCTTAGCCCATGGGGCGACAGCCCAAGAGACCCAGTACTTC
. | . | TRBJ1-4 | TRBV7-8 | CASSQRGKGHLATNEKLFF | TGTGCCAGCAGCCAGAGGGGGAAGGGACATCTTGCAACTAATGAAAAACTGTTTTTT
. | TRBD2 | TRBJ2-1 | TRBV28 | CASSLPTDRLARRVGPYNEQFF | TGTGCCAGCAGTTTGCCGACAGATCGACTAGCGAGGAGGGTTGGCCCCTACAATGAGCAGTTCTTC
once | TRBD1 | TRBJ1-5 | TRBV2 | CASRYTPGQGTYSNQPQHF | TGTGCCAGCAGGTACACCCCGGGACAGGGGACTTATAGCAATCAGCCCCAGCATTTT
. | . | TRBJ2-1 | TRBV10-3 | CAISESGAYNEQFF | TGTGCCATCAGTGAGTCAGGGGCCTACAATGAGCAGTTCTTC
. | TRBD1 | TRBJ2-3 | TRBV6-6 | CASSSSRTGGSDTQYF | TGTGCCAGCAGTTCCTCCAGGACAGGGGGCTCAGATACGCAGTATTTT
. | . | TRBJ1-3 | TRBV7-2 | CASSLVSGTGNTIYF | TGTGCCAGCAGCTTAGTTTCGGGGACTGGAAACACCATATATTTT
. | . | TRBJ2-1 | TRBV7-9 | CASSFRGRTYNEQFF | TGTGCCAGCAGCTTCCGAGGGAGGACCTACAATGAGCAGTTCTTC
. | TRBD1 | TRBJ2-7 | TRBV5-1 | CASSKSDREAYEQYF | TGCGCCAGCAGCAAGTCAGACAGGGAAGCGTACGAGCAGTACTTC
. | TRBD2 | TRBJ2-7 | TRBV5-4 | CASSLGLADEQYF | TGTGCCAGCAGCTTGGGACTAGCGGACGAGCAGTACTTC
. | TRBD2 | TRBJ2-1 | TRBV11-2 | CASSYAGDRYNEQFF | TGTGCCAGCAGCTACGCGGGAGATCGGTACAATGAGCAGTTCTTC